This entry concerns a single TCR beta chain. Only in-frame clones appear in the TCRdb table, and some are missing; sequencing was by immunoSEQ multiplex PCR. The sample comprises 110,000 or so clones, 70% to 90% of which are singletons, and 3.4% rests with the top ten. The CDR3 extends over 15 amino acids. V dropped 5 bases and J dropped 6; count of bases not matched to a gene: 4. Looked up from germline, CDR1 is MNHEY and CDR2 is SMNVEV (reference sequence). This sample was taken from a study of blood T cell repertoires in COVID-19. Study at large: Specimens from acute and convalescent COVID-19 originated in the United States, Italy and Spain. The cDNA or gDNA used as material had been derived from T cells, B-cell-depleted T cells, or PBMCs.

This chain joins TRBV27 and TRBJ2-1, with 13 bases aligning to TRBD2. Sequencing used peripheral blood. The sequence derives from a man aged 35-49 years with acute or convalescent COVID-19. The CDR3 nucleotides read TGTGCCAGCAGTCCTAGACTAGCGGGGGGCAATGAGCAGTTCTTC. Protein: CASSPRLAGGNEQFF.